This TCR beta chain originates from a study of glioma-infiltrating T cells after dendritic cell vaccination. The time point: after dendritic cell vaccination, including at tumor progression/relapse. PBMC sampling occurred before vaccination, two weeks after the third dose, and at progression. The CDR3 consists of 16 residues. The J segment lost 0 bases and the V segment lost 3 bases, leaving 5 bases of the junction unmatched. Germline CDR1 reads SGHNT; CDR2 reads YYREEE (reference sequence). Only in-frame clones appear in the TCRdb table, and some are missing; sequencing was by immunoSEQ multiplex PCR. The table has some 90,000 clones, roughly 77% seen once.

Source: blood, taken after dendritic cell vaccination. The chain is built from TRBV5-4 and TRBJ2-2, with 7 positions matching TRBD1. This TCR was recovered from a human donor with glioblastoma. This CDR3 reads CASSSQGVSNTGELFF. CDR3 sequence (DNA): TGTGCCAGCAGCTCCCAGGGGGTATCGAACACCGGGGAGCTGTTTTTT.